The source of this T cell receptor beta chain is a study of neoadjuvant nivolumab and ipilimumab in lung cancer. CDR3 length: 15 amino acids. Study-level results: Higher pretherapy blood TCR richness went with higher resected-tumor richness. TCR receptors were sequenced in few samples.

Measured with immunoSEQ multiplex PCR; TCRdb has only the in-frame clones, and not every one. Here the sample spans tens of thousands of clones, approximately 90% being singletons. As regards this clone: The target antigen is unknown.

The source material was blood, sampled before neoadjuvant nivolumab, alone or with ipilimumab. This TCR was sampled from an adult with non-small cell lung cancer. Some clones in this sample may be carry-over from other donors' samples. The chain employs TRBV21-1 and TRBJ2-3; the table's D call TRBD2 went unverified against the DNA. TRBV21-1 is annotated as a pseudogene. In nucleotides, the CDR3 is TGTGCCCACACTAGCGGAACTCTTAGCACAGATACGCAGTATTTT. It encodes CAHTSGTLSTDTQYF.